The entry below gives a single TCR beta chain sequence along with its context. There is no known antigen for this receptor. The instrument given in TCRdb is NextSeq 550. The Human TCR Profiling Kit (MiLaboratory) was used to make UMI-labeled 5' RACE TRB cDNA libraries. cDNA synthesis used the entire amount of extracted RNA, and PCR amplification then used the entire amount of cDNA produced. The libraries were made side by side, with each library going through the same number of PCR cycles. As for the original processing: With a requirement of at least two reads per UMI, MIGEC and MiXCR extracted about 50,000 +/- 10,000 unique UMI-labeled TRB cDNA molecules per library. On average, each library contained about 40,000 +/- 10,000 functional in-frame TRB CDR3 nucleotide clonotypes without stop codons. After downsampling to 5000 UMI-labeled TRB molecules per sample, diversity metrics such as normalized Shannon-Wiener and Chao1 were calculated in VDJtools. Clonotype-size-weighted physicochemical properties of the central five CDR3 residues (interaction energy, strength, volume and Kidera factor 4) were computed in VDJtools. Each entry corresponds to one CDR3 protein sequence from reads that TCRdb reprocessed, and DNA is not given. In this record, the V and J calls reflect TCRdb's handling and not the investigators' own analysis. The table held for this sample gives some 130,000 distinct CDR3 sequences. The ten top clones hold approximately 0.3% of the sample.

CDR1 and CDR2 are read off the germline V gene (reference sequence) as GTSNPN and SVGIG. The CDR3, from cysteine to phenylalanine, totals 14 residues. No DNA has been recorded. The data derive from a study of CXCR3-negative and CXCR3-positive naive CD8 T cells (dated by TCRdb to between 2018 and 2021). Study-wide context: In total, approximately 140 million TRB reads were obtained, or roughly 1.5 +/- 0.3 million reads per library. Data from 11 donors, pooled across two independent experiments, went into the diversity and physicochemical repertoire analyses. For the TRBV-TRBJ cluster analysis, the naive subsets came from 5 donors, while the memory cells came from 3 donors. Summary of the overall study and its limitations: Both naive subsets had comparably high repertoire diversity, while memory CD8+ T cells had much lower repertoire diversity. CXCR3 expression partially decreased after cryopreservation, so most assays used freshly isolated PBMCs. Similar TRBV-TRBJ usage was shown by naive CXCR3-negative and CXCR3-positive cells from the same donor, whereas distinct patterns were shown by memory cells. Because surface CD5, which has been linked to self-reactivity in mice, was comparable between naive subsets, TCR interaction strength was also inferred from TRB CDR3 physicochemical properties. TRB CDR3s from CXCR3-positive naive cells showed higher hydrophobicity (lower Kidera factor 4), lower energy, and higher strength and volume indices than CXCR3-negative naive cells.

For every CD8+ T cell subset, a few hundred thousand cells were flow-sorted straight into RLT lysis buffer, and each subset was sorted in triplicate. To exclude memory contaminants, naive CD8+ T cells were stringently defined as CD45RO-CCR7+CD27+CD95-. Peripheral blood mononuclear cells were isolated from buffy coats using standard density gradient centrifugation. Naive CXCR3-negative and CXCR3-positive CD8+ T cells were flow-sorted using a FACSAria III. Total RNA was extracted from sorted cells using an RNeasy Mini Kit. This TCR derives from a human donor in good health. Some clones in this sample may be carry-over from other donors' samples. The chain employs TRBV30 and TRBJ2-1. The sample comprised naive CXCR3- CD8+ T cells from blood. Interpreted using the paper, the cell subset or site label stands for: CD45RO-CCR7+CD27+CD95- naive CD8+ T cells lacking CXCR3 (TNR3-). The CDR3 has the sequence CAWSVLGSYNEQFF.